This T cell receptor (beta chain) stems from a study of cytomegalovirus exposure and HLA in healthy donors. V lost 5 bases, J lost 0 bases, and 3 bases stayed unmatched. Germline-derived CDR1 and CDR2 are MDHEN and SYDVKM. The CDR3 consists of 14 residues. Study-wide points: Across donors, presence/absence analyses took sequencing depth to be roughly uniform. Among donors in an Asian-associated ancestry cluster, a later analysis reportedly found fewer N-insertions than the roughly 670-donor mean.

13 Jbeta primers and 60 Vbeta primers were used for the PCR. Method: immunoSEQ multiplex PCR; TCRdb's copy keeps in-frame clones and lacks some. The sample lists around 150,000 clones; roughly two thirds were seen once. Notes on this clone: What it binds is not known.

The chain employs TRBV28 and TRBJ2-7; TRBD1 agrees at 8 bases. The specimen sequenced was PBMCs. The sequence was obtained from a woman aged 40 to 55 in good health and CMV-seropositive. The CDR3, as DNA: TGTGCCAGCAGTCGGGACAGGAGCTCCTACGAGCAGTACTTC. Protein sequence: CASSRDRSSYEQYF.